The rows below give T cell receptor beta chains drawn from one sample of a study of cytomegalovirus exposure and HLA in healthy donors. Sequencing used immunoSEQ multiplex PCR; TCRdb keeps in-frame clones, though not all of them. The sample gives some 200,000 clones, around four fifths of which show up once; roughly 6% is in the top ten. The sequenced material came from PBMCs. Receptors were obtained from a woman aged 45 to 65 in good health and CMV-seropositive. The CDR3 runs from the conserved cysteine through the conserved F or W. The D gene is left open where the match is weak. Clone size is shown for a subset of rows, as once, few, many or a class of expanded clone.

v_gene	abundance	j_gene	d_gene	CDR3aa	CDR3nt
TRBV4-1	NA	TRBJ2-5	NA	CASSQPGSEETQYF	TGCGCCAGCAGCCAGCCCGGGTCGGAAGAGACCCAGTACTTC
TRBV14	NA	TRBJ2-1	TRBD2	CASSQGLAEYNEQFF	TGTGCCAGCAGCCAAGGACTAGCTGAATACAATGAGCAGTTCTTC
TRBV28	NA	TRBJ1-2	NA	CASSRDSNYGYTF	TGTGCCAGCAGTAGGGACTCTAACTATGGCTACACCTTC
TRBV10-2	NA	TRBJ2-7	NA	CATTPSYEQYF	TGCGCCACCACACCTTCCTACGAGCAGTACTTC
TRBV28	NA	TRBJ1-5	TRBD1	CASSSPGTDNQPQHF	TGTGCCAGCAGTTCTCCCGGGACAGACAATCAGCCCCAGCATTTT
TRBV7-9	once	TRBJ2-5	TRBD2	CASSHSGLLQETQYF	TGTGCCAGCAGCCACTCGGGACTACTCCAAGAGACCCAGTACTTC
TRBV6-6	NA	TRBJ1-1	NA	CASSVGLPEAFF	TGTGCCAGCAGTGTAGGACTACCTGAAGCTTTCTTT
TRBV18	NA	TRBJ1-4	NA	CASSRNRADEKLFF	TGTGCCAGCTCACGGAACAGGGCGGATGAAAAACTGTTTTTT
TRBV11-2	few	TRBJ2-2	NA	CASSLESRTGELFF	TGTGCCAGCAGCTTAGAGTCACGGACCGGGGAGCTGTTTTTT
TRBV9	NA	TRBJ2-1	NA	CASSVVGEDYNEQFF	TGTGCCAGCAGCGTAGTGGGGGAGGACTACAATGAGCAGTTCTTC
TRBV7-6	NA	TRBJ2-7	TRBD1	CASSAGTGGPYEQYF	TGTGCCAGCAGCGCCGGGACAGGGGGTCCCTACGAGCAGTACTTC
TRBV11-3	NA	TRBJ1-1	NA	CASSSGGGASEAFF	TGTGCCAGCAGCTCTGGGGGGGGCGCATCTGAAGCTTTCTTT
TRBV6-1	NA	TRBJ2-1	TRBD2	CASRATTSVYNEQFF	TGTGCCAGCAGGGCTACGACTAGCGTGTACAATGAGCAGTTCTTC
TRBV11-2	NA	TRBJ2-2	NA	CASSASGGRVGIGELFF	TGTGCCAGCAGCGCAAGTGGGGGCCGTGTTGGGATCGGGGAGCTGTTTTTT
TRBV4-1	NA	TRBJ2-2	NA	CASSQGTVNTGELFF	TGCGCCAGCAGCCAAGGGACAGTGAACACCGGGGAGCTGTTTTTT
TRBV6-5	NA	TRBJ1-4	NA	CASGRGEKLFF	TGTGCCAGCGGGCGGGGCGAAAAACTGTTTTTT
TRBV7-8	NA	TRBJ1-1	TRBD1	CASSLAWGQLNTEAFF	TGTGCCAGCAGCTTAGCGTGGGGACAGCTGAACACTGAAGCTTTCTTT
TRBV7-9	NA	TRBJ2-7	NA	CASSLFGVTYEQYF	TGTGCCAGCAGCTTATTCGGGGTTACCTACGAGCAGTACTTC
TRBV15	NA	TRBJ2-1	NA	CATSRWSAQTDNEQFF	TGTGCCACCAGCAGATGGTCCGCTCAGACAGACAATGAGCAGTTCTTC
TRBV2	once	TRBJ1-2	NA	CASSGGATYGYTF	TGTGCCAGCAGTGGCGGGGCGACCTATGGCTACACCTTC
TRBV19	once	TRBJ2-3	TRBD2	CASSDLAGGTDTQYF	TGTGCCAGTAGTGATCTAGCGGGGGGCACAGATACGCAGTATTTT
TRBV28	NA	TRBJ1-1	NA	CASFPTTAGRGEAFF	TGTGCCAGCTTTCCTACGACAGCGGGACGGGGTGAAGCTTTCTTT
TRBV18	NA	TRBJ1-2	TRBD1	CASSPGTGDLYGYTF	TGTGCCAGCTCACCGGGGACAGGAGATCTCTATGGCTACACCTTC
TRBV29-1	NA	TRBJ2-2	NA	CSVGLRGGTGELFF	TGCAGCGTTGGTCTTCGGGGTGGCACCGGGGAGCTGTTTTTT
TRBV2	NA	TRBJ1-5	TRBD1	CASSAQGVDQPQHF	TGTGCCAGCAGTGCGCAGGGGGTAGATCAGCCCCAGCATTTT